Below are 3 T cell receptor beta chains sequenced from a single sample in a study of neurological immune-mediated disorders. TCRdb re-called the 5' RACE reads with MiXCR, one entry per CDR3 protein. The sample carries around 53,000 distinct CDR3 sequences, over 4% recorded once. Sequenced input: PBMCs. These TCRs come from a man aged 45-65 years with multiple sclerosis.

This clonotype has only a few counts. This chain uses TRBV20-1 with TRBJ2-3; TRBD2 matches at 7 bases. The V segment lost 4 bases and the J segment 0 bases; nucleotides outside the gene matches: 4. The CDR3 consists of 14 residues. In germline, CDR1 is DFQATT, CDR2 SNEGSKA (reference sequence). Here the CDR3 reads CSATEAGSTDTQYF. CDR3 sequence (DNA): TGCAGTGCTACCGAAGCGGGAAGCACAGATACGCAGTATTTT.

This clonotype was recorded at least ten times. V gene TRBV4-1 combines with J gene TRBJ1-6; D not resolved. Germline CDR1 is MGHRA and CDR2 is YSYEKL. Trimming left V 1 base short and J 8 bases short, with 12 bases between. This CDR3 spans 15 amino acids. The CDR3 sequence: CASSQGGGWDSPLHF. The CDR3 coding sequence is TGCGCCAGCAGCCAAGGTGGCGGCTGGGATTCACCCCTCCACTTT.

At least ten counts were recorded for this clonotype. The J gene is TRBJ1-3, the V gene TRBV4-1; 8 bases fit TRBD1. J lost 4 bases, V lost 4 bases, and 6 bases had no gene match. The CDR3 runs to 15 residues. Germline values: CDR1 MGHRA, CDR2 YSYEKL. The CDR3 sequence: CASSPGQGAGNTIYF. The CDR3 bases are TGCGCCAGCAGCCCAGGACAGGGTGCGGGAAACACCATATATTTT.